This T cell receptor beta chain was captured in a study of blood T cell repertoires in COVID-19. Looking at the study overall: T cells, B-cell-depleted T cells, or PBMCs provided the cDNA or gDNA that served as material.

There are a few counts of this clone. The repertoire was sequenced with immunoSEQ multiplex PCR; TCRdb's copy has only in-frame clones and lacks some. The repertoire holds 40,000 to 50,000 clones, approximately 91% seen once, with around 0.41% in the top ten. This clonotype originated in a human donor in a cohort sampled during active COVID-19. The material sequenced was peripheral blood.

As DNA, the CDR3 is TGTGCCAGCAGTTTTATCGGGTCCATGAACACTGAAGCTTTCTTT. Its protein is CASSFIGSMNTEAFF. V gene TRBV27 combines with J gene TRBJ1-1; unclear D gene. The V and J ends lost 3 bases and 0 bases respectively, with 11 bases between them. Germline CDR1 is MNHEY and CDR2 is SMNVEV (reference sequence). The CDR3 loop spans 15 amino acids.